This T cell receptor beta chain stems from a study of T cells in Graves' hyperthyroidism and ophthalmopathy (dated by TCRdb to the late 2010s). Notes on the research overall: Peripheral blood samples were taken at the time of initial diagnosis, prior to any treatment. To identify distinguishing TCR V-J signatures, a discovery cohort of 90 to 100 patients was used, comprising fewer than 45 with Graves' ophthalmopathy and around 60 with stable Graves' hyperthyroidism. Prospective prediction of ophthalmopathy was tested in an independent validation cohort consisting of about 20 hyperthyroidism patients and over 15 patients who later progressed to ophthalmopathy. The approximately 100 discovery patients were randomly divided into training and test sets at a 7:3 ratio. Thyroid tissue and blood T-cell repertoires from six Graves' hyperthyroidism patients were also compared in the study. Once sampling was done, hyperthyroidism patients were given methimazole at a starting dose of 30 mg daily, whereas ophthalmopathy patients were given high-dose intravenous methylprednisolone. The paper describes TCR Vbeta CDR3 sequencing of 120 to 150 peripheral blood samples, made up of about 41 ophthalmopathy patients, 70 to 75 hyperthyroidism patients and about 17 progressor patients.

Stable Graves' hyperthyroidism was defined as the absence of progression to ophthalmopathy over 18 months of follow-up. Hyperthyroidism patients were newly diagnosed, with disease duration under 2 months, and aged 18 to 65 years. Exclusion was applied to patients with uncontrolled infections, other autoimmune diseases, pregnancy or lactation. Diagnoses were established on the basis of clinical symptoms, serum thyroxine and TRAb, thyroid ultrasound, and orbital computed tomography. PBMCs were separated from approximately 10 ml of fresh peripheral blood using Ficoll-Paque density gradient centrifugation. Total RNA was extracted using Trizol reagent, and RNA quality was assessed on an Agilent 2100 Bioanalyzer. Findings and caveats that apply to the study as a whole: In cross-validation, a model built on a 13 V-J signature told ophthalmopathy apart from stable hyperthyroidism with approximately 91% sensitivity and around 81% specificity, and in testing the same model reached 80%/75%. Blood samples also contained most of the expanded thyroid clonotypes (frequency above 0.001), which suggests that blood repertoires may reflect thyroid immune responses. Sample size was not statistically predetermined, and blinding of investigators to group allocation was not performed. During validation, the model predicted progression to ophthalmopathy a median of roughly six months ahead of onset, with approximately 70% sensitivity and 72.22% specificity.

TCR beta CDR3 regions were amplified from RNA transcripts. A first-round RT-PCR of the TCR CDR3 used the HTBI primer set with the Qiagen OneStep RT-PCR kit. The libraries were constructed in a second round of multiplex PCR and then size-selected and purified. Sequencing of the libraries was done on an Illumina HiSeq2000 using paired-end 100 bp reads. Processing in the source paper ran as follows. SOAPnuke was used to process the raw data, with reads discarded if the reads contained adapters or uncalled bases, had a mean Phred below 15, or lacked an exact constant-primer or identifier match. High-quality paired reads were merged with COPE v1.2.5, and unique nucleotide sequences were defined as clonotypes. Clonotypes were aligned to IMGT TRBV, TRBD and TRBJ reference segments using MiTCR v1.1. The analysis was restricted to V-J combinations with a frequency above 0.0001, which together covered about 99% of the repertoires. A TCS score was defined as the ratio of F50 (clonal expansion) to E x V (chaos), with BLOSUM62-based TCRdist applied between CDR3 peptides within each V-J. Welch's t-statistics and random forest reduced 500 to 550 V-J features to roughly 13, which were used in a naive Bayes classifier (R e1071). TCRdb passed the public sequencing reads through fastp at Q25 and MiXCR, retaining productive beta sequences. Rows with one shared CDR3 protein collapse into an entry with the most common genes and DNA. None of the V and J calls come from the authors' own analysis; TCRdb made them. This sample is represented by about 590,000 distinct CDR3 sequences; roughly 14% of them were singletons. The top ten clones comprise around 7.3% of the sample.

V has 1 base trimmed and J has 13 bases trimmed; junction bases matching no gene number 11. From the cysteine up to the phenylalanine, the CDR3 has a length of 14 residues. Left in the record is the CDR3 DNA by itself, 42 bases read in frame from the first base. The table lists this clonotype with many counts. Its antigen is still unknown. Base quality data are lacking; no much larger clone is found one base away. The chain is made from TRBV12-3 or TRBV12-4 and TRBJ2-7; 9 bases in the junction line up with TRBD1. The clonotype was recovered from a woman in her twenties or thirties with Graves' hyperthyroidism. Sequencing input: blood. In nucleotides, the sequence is TGTGCCAGCAGTTTAGAGTACGGACAGGGGAAAGCCTACTTC. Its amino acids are CASSLEYGQGKAYF.